The 10 T cell receptor beta chains in this list originate from one sample, sequenced in a study of cytotoxic CD8 clonotypes in ibrutinib-treated CLL (dated by TCRdb to the early 2020s). Per the publication, the time point label means: about twelve months on ibrutinib. Receptor amplification or capture employed the immunoSEQ multiplex PCR assay. This immuneACCESS table, as held by TCRdb, lists in-frame sequences with V and J called but not all clones. Of the missing ones, under half trace to an unresolved V gene in checked studies; the others have no known cause. The sample includes 65,000 to 85,000 clones, with about nine tenths observed a single time. The top ten clonotypes cover under 4% of the sample. The sequences come from PBMCs, collected after 12 months of ibrutinib treatment. These receptors all stem from a human donor with chronic lymphocytic leukemia.

This clone was observed a single time. This chain joins TRBV2 and TRBJ1-2, with TRBD1 identical over 7 bases. This CDR3 contains 12 residues. The V gene end was trimmed by 9 bases and the J gene end by 4 bases; junction bases not matched to a gene: 5. Germline assignment: CDR1 SNHLY and CDR2 FYNNEI. The CDR3 loop is CASSRDSYGYTF. The CDR3 DNA follows: TGTGCCAGTTCCCGGGACAGCTATGGCTACACCTTC.

The chain is built from TRBV19 and TRBJ2-7, with 9 bases aligning to TRBD1. V gave up 1 base and J gave up 3 bases; unmatched junction bases: 10. CDR1 is LNHDA, CDR2 SQIVND, per germline (reference sequence). The CDR3 loop spans 17 amino acids. CDR3 DNA sequence: TGTGCCAGTAGTATAGGACCGGGACAGGGTCCTCTCTACGAGCAGTACTTC. This translates into CASSIGPGQGPLYEQYF.

The chain combines TRBV2 with TRBJ2-1, with TRBD2 identical over 9 bases. Germline V gives CDR1 SNHLY, CDR2 FYNNEI. The CDR3 covers 14 residues. Germline trimming cut 6 bases from V and 4 bases from J; bases unmatched to any gene: 4. The CDR3 loop is CASSRTSAYNEQFF. The CDR3 nucleotides read TGTGCCAGCAGCAGGACTAGCGCATACAATGAGCAGTTCTTC.

The V call is TRBV6-6, the J call TRBJ1-2; unclear D gene. This CDR3 is built from 11 residues. The V gene's germline CDR1 is MNHNY and CDR2 SVGAGI (reference sequence). V was clipped by 2 bases and J by 8 bases, with 6 bases between them. The CDR3 nucleotides read TGTGCCAGCAGTTACGCCTCCGGCTACACCTTC. Protein product: CASSYASGYTF.

This chain joins TRBV19 and TRBJ1-2; 9 bases map to TRBD1. CDR1 is LNHDA and CDR2 is SQIVND in the germline V gene (reference sequence). The length of the CDR3 is 13 residues. The trim removed 4 bases at V and 7 bases at J, leaving 4 bases unmatched. The CDR3, as DNA: TGTGCCAGTAGTAAACAGGGGGCGTTTGGCTACACCTTC. Translated, it gives CASSKQGAFGYTF.

The rearrangement uses TRBV6-6 and TRBJ1-5, with D perhaps TRBD1 (5 bases). Germline V gene sequence: CDR1 MNHNY, CDR2 SVGAGI (reference sequence). Trimming shortened V by 6 bases and J by 7 bases, and 10 bases separated the two germline ends. CDR3 size: 12 residues. The CDR3 sequence: CASRTVGQPQHF. CDR3 nucleotides: TGTGCCAGCAGGACAGTTGGACAGCCCCAGCATTTT.

This clone was detected only once. The chain carries TRBV7-6 and TRBJ2-7; D is possibly TRBD2 (6 bases). Trimming took off 5 bases at V and 1 base at J, with 12 bases between the two ends. Germline-derived CDR1 and CDR2 are SGHVS and FNYEAQ. This CDR3 comprises 14 residues. The CDR3: CASSPPGLSYEQYF. The DNA for the CDR3 is TGTGCCAGCAGCCCCCCGGGACTTTCCTACGAGCAGTACTTC. Full variable domain (outside the CDR3, taken from reference TRBV7-6 and TRBJ2-7): GAGVSQSPRYKVTKRGQDVALRCDPISGHVSLYWYRQALGQGPEFLTYFNYEAQQDKSGLPNDRFSAERPEGSISTLTIQRTEQRDSAMYRCASSPPGLSYEQYFGPGTRLTVT.

The J gene is TRBJ2-1, the V gene TRBV5-1; 8 positions match TRBD2. Per the germline V gene, CDR1 is SGHRS and CDR2 is YFSETQ. The CDR3 runs 15 residues. With V trimmed by 4 bases and J by 3 bases, 6 bases remained unmatched. The CDR3 sequence is CASSPGTRVYNEQFF. CDR3 sequence (DNA): TGCGCCAGCAGCCCCGGGACTAGGGTCTACAATGAGCAGTTCTTC.

The table lists this clone with a count of one. This sequence joins TRBV6-1 and TRBJ1-1; 8 nucleotides agree with TRBD1. The trim removed 6 bases at V and 10 bases at J, leaving 13 bases unmatched. This CDR3 has 14 residues. Germline V gives CDR1 MNHNS, CDR2 SASEGT. The CDR3 loop reads CASRTNTGGRGAFF. In nucleotides, the CDR3 is TGTGCCAGCAGAACCAATACAGGGGGACGGGGAGCTTTCTTT.

This clone was observed a single time. V gene TRBV7-2 combines with J gene TRBJ2-5, with D possibly matching TRBD1 (6 bases). This CDR3 has 14 amino acids. Germline CDR1 SGHTA, CDR2 FQGNSA. Trimming left V 4 bases short and J 5 bases short, with 14 bases between. The CDR3 DNA reads TGTGCCAGCAGCTCCCTTGGGACATCCGAGACCCAGTACTTC. Its translation is CASSSLGTSETQYF.